Shown below are 30 T cell receptor beta chains from a single sample sequenced in a study of cytomegalovirus exposure and HLA in healthy donors. This table comes from immunoSEQ multiplex PCR, and its TCRdb copy is limited to in-frame clones, with some not included. The profile shows 150,000 to 200,000 clones, around 88% of them singletons. Sequencing input: PBMCs. These receptors were taken from a woman aged 18 to 35 in good health and CMV-seronegative.

The chain joins TRBV7-9 to TRBJ2-3; D possibly corresponds to TRBD1 (5 bases). This CDR3 has 12 amino acids. Looked up from germline, CDR1 is SEHNR and CDR2 is FQNEAQ (reference sequence). The V and J ends lost 5 bases and 14 bases respectively, with 17 bases between them. The DNA of the CDR3 is TGTGCCAGCAGCCAGACTGATCCACAGGCGTATTTT. Translating it yields CASSQTDPQAYF. Full variable domain (missing parts from reference TRBV7-9 and TRBJ2-3): DTGVSQNPRHKITKRGQNVTFRCDPISEHNRLYWYRQTLGQGPEFLTYFQNEAQLEKSRLLSDRFSAERPKGSFSTLEIQRTEQGDSAMYLCASSQTDPQAYFGPGTRLTVL.

The chain uses TRBV7-8 and TRBJ1-1; D is ambiguous. V dropped 5 bases and J dropped 4 bases, with 14 bases sitting between them. The CDR3 has 14 amino acids. CDR1 and CDR2 (germline): SGHVS, FQNEAQ. The CDR3 bases are TGTGCCAGCAGCGCGACGTCGCGGGGCACTGAAGCTTTCTTT. Protein product: CASSATSRGTEAFF.

This clone was counted once. The chain couples TRBV18 to TRBJ1-1; D not resolved. Germline values: CDR1 KGHSH, CDR2 LQKENI. The CDR3 runs 14 residues. V lost 1 base and J lost 2, with 8 bases in between. The chain's CDR3 is CASSPQKLNTEAFF. The CDR3 nucleotides read TGTGCCAGCTCACCACAGAAGCTTAACACTGAAGCTTTCTTT. The variable domain in full, with the rest retrieved from reference TRBV18 and TRBJ1-1, is NAGVMQNPRHLVRRRGQEARLRCSPMKGHSHVYWYRQLPEEGLKFMVYLQKENIIDESGMPKERFSAEFPKEGPSILRIQQVVRGDSAAYFCASSPQKLNTEAFFGQGTRLTVV.

This rearrangement joins TRBV6-1 to TRBJ1-2; 9 nucleotides match TRBD1. The germline V gene has CDR1 MNHNS and CDR2 SASEGT. V was clipped by 4 bases and J by 3 bases; unmatched bases: 6. The CDR3 is made up of 15 amino acids. The CDR3 nucleotides read TGTGCCAGCAGTGTTGGACAGGGGAGCGACTATGGCTACACCTTC. Amino acid sequence: CASSVGQGSDYGYTF.

This chain connects TRBV6-5 to TRBJ1-5; 10 nucleotides agree with TRBD1. In germline, CDR1 is MNHEY, CDR2 SVGAGI. V gave up 6 bases and J gave up 3 bases; unmatched junction bases: 5. The CDR3 runs to 15 residues. The CDR3 loop reads CASRWTGGNNQPQHF. In DNA form, the CDR3 reads TGTGCCAGCAGATGGACAGGGGGGAACAATCAGCCCCAGCATTTT.

The chain uses TRBV11-1 and TRBJ2-7; D is possibly TRBD1 (5 bases). The V gene lost 4 bases and the J gene lost 2 bases, with 12 bases spanning the gap. This CDR3 is 14 amino acids long. The germline CDR1 and CDR2 sequences are SGHAT and FQDESV (reference sequence). The CDR3 here is CASSYDSDPYEQYF. DNA of the CDR3: TGTGCCAGCAGCTACGACAGCGATCCCTACGAGCAGTACTTC.

The chain joins TRBV7-8 to TRBJ2-7, with 9 bases aligning to TRBD2. V lost 3 bases and J lost 12; bases outside the gene matches: 9. The V gene's germline CDR1 is SGHVS and CDR2 FQNEAQ. There are 13 residues in the CDR3. In DNA, the CDR3 is TGTGCCAGCAGCTTTCCCGGGAGCGGGGGGTCGTACTTC. Its translation: CASSFPGSGGSYF.

This chain uses TRBV30 with TRBJ1-4, with 7 bases fitting TRBD1. The CDR3 sequence is 14 residues long. Germline CDR1 reads GTSNPN; CDR2 reads SVGIG (reference sequence). Trimming removed 3 bases from V and 2 bases from J; junction bases left unmatched: 3. DNA of the CDR3: TGTGCCTGGAGCGAGACAGGGACTAATGAAAAACTGTTTTTT. This sequence encodes CAWSETGTNEKLFF.

The sample holds a few counts of this clone. V is TRBV18 and J is TRBJ1-5; TRBD1 aligns across 9 bases. The V segment lost 6 bases and the J segment 1 base; nucleotides outside the gene matches: 10. The germline gives CDR1 KGHSH, CDR2 LQKENI. This CDR3 is built from 17 residues. CDR3 nucleotide sequence: TGTGCCAGCTCGTCCGGGACAGGGTTTGGGAGCAATCAGCCCCAGCATTTT. As protein: CASSSGTGFGSNQPQHF.

This clone was found a few times. The chain uses TRBV6-5 and TRBJ2-7, with a tentative D call TRBD1 (6 bases). The V gene's germline CDR1 is MNHEY and CDR2 SVGAGI. CDR3 size: 12 residues. Trimming took off 7 bases at V and 5 bases at J, with 12 bases between the two ends. The CDR3 here is CASTTTGNEQYF. Written as DNA, the CDR3 is TGTGCCAGCACCACAACAGGGAACGAGCAGTACTTC.

This clone was seen just once. The chain joins TRBV6-1 to TRBJ1-2; D uncertain. The ends were cut back, 4 bases at V and 4 bases at J, with 10 bases in the middle. The germline V gene encodes CDR1 MNHNS and CDR2 SASEGT. The length of the CDR3 is 13 residues. In DNA, the CDR3 is TGTGCCAGCAGTGTTCCGGGAAGCTATGGCTACACCTTC. It encodes CASSVPGSYGYTF.

V is TRBV6-1 and J is TRBJ2-1, with 12 bases matching TRBD2. The CDR3 runs 13 residues. V lost 8 bases, J lost 12 bases, and 8 bases stayed unmatched. The germline gives CDR1 MNHNS, CDR2 SASEGT. CDR3 nucleotides: TGTGCCAGCCAGGAGACTAGCGGGAGAGGGCAGTTCTTC. It codes for CASQETSGRGQFF.

The chain couples TRBV10-2 to TRBJ1-1, with D unresolved. V was trimmed by 0 bases and J by 5 bases, leaving 10 bases between them. The CDR3 is 14 amino acids. The V gene's germline CDR1 is WSHSY and CDR2 SAAADI. The CDR3 DNA is TGCGCCAGCAGTGAGTCTCGGGGTAATACTGAAGCTTTCTTT. Protein product: CASSESRGNTEAFF.

The gene calls are TRBV6-1 and TRBJ1-1; 9 positions match TRBD1. J was trimmed by 8 bases and V by 3 bases; bases with no gene match: 22. CDR1 and CDR2 (germline): MNHNS, SASEGT. The CDR3 has 19 residues. In nucleotides, the CDR3 is TGTGCCAGCAGTGACCCCGGGACAGGGTTCATACTGTCGGCCGGAGAAGCTTTCTTT. Translation: CASSDPGTGFILSAGEAFF.

The chain recombines TRBV5-4 with TRBJ2-2, with 8 bases lining up with TRBD2. Looked up from germline, CDR1 is SGHNT and CDR2 is YYREEE (reference sequence). V lost 3 bases to trimming and J lost 3 bases; unmatched junction nucleotides: 7. This CDR3 is 16 amino acids long. CDR3 region: CASSSSGSADTGELFF. In DNA form, the CDR3 reads TGTGCCAGCAGCTCAAGCGGGAGCGCGGACACCGGGGAGCTGTTTTTT.

This chain links TRBV9 with TRBJ2-2, with 9 bases fitting TRBD1. V gave up 1 base and J gave up 6 bases; unmatched junction bases: 1. Germline V lookup: CDR1 SGDLS, CDR2 YYNGEE. The CDR3 runs to 14 residues. This chain's CDR3 is CASSVRTGAGELFF. In DNA form, the CDR3 reads TGTGCCAGCAGCGTACGGACAGGGGCCGGGGAGCTGTTTTTT.

The chain links TRBV6-1 to TRBJ2-5; 7 bases are shared with TRBD1. This CDR3 has 18 residues. Per the germline V gene, CDR1 is MNHNS and CDR2 is SASEGT. V gave up 4 bases and J gave up 2 bases; unmatched junction bases: 16. The CDR3 region has the DNA TGTGCCAGCAGTGCGCCCAGGGGGACAATTACTTTACAAGAGACCCAGTACTTC. This gives the protein CASSAPRGTITLQETQYF.

This clone was seen only a few times. This chain connects TRBV2 to TRBJ1-2; D is unresolved. Germline CDR1 and CDR2: SNHLY and FYNNEI. Trimming removed 3 bases at V and 5 bases at J, with 7 bases between. This CDR3 region has 12 residues. The CDR3 loop reads CASSENSYGYTF. For the CDR3, the DNA is TGTGCCAGCAGTGAGAACAGTTATGGCTACACCTTC.

This sequence joins TRBV9 and TRBJ2-3, with TRBD2 matching over 13 bases. Germline assignment: CDR1 SGDLS and CDR2 YYNGEE. The CDR3 has 16 amino acids. Germline trimming cut 4 bases from V and 1 base from J; bases unmatched to any gene: 3. CDR3 region: CASSSGLAGGTDTQYF. The CDR3 nucleotides read TGTGCCAGCAGCTCCGGACTAGCGGGAGGCACAGATACGCAGTATTTT.

The CDR3, as DNA: TGTGCCAGCAGTTACAGGAGACAGGGCTATGGCTACACCTTC. This translates into CASSYRRQGYGYTF. The chain employs TRBV6-6 and TRBJ1-2; TRBD1 aligns across 7 bases. Germline lookup yields CDR1 MNHNY and CDR2 SVGAGI (reference sequence). Unmatched junction bases numbered 4, after V lost 2 bases and J lost 4 bases. There are 14 residues in the CDR3.

The rearrangement uses TRBV6-1 and TRBJ2-7, with D possibly matching TRBD1 (5 bases). V lost 7 bases and J 3 bases, leaving 19 bases between the germline ends. The CDR3 consists of 15 residues. Per germline, CDR1 MNHNS and CDR2 SASEGT. In DNA, the CDR3 is TGTGCCAGCATGGAAGGTTGGGCGGACAACTACGAGCAGTACTTC. Amino acids: CASMEGWADNYEQYF.

The chain couples TRBV7-2 to TRBJ2-7, with a possible D match to TRBD2 (5 bases). Trimming took 0 bases from V and 7 from J, leaving 13 bases between them. This CDR3 has 14 amino acids. Looked up from germline, CDR1 is SGHTA and CDR2 is FQGNSA. CDR3 in DNA: TGTGCCAGCAGCTTAGCGGAGCGGATGAGGGAGCAGTACTTC. This encodes CASSLAERMREQYF.

V usage is TRBV6-5 and J usage is TRBJ1-6, with a possible D match to TRBD1 (5 bases). The V gene lost 0 bases and the J gene lost 10 bases, with 10 bases spanning the gap. The CDR3 has 14 amino acids. From germline, CDR1 is MNHEY and CDR2 SVGAGI. The CDR3 protein is CASSYSGRVSPLHF. The CDR3 DNA is TGTGCCAGCAGTTACTCCGGCAGGGTGTCACCCCTCCACTTT.

The CDR3 is CSALIARGETQYF. The CDR3 DNA sequence: TGCAGCGCCTTGATCGCCCGGGGAGAGACCCAGTACTTC. The chain has TRBV29-1 and TRBJ2-5; maybe TRBD2 (5 bases). Germline CDR1 SQVTM, CDR2 ANQGSEA. With 7 bases removed from V and 4 bases from J, the gap between germline ends came to 16 bases. This CDR3 is built from 13 residues.

This clone appeared a single time. The V call is TRBV6-4, the J call TRBJ1-2; D unclear. The germline V and J ends were trimmed by 5 bases and 4 bases, with 14 bases remaining between them. CDR1 is MRHNA, CDR2 SNTAGT, per germline. The CDR3 length is 14 residues. CDR3 amino acids: CASSPQAVGYGYTF. CDR3 DNA sequence: TGTGCCAGCAGTCCTCAGGCAGTAGGCTATGGCTACACCTTC.

This clone was observed a handful of times. The chain combines TRBV6-4 with TRBJ2-2; the D is unclear. Trimming removed 3 bases at V and 6 bases at J, with 8 bases between. CDR3 size: 13 residues. Looked up from germline, CDR1 is MRHNA and CDR2 is SNTAGT. The CDR3 loop is CASSEGDSGELFF. CDR3 nucleotides: TGTGCCAGCAGTGAAGGTGACTCCGGGGAGCTGTTTTTT.

This sequence joins TRBV27 and TRBJ2-1; TRBD2 matches 7 bases. In germline, CDR1 is MNHEY, CDR2 SMNVEV (reference sequence). The CDR3 loop spans 16 amino acids. The junction had 10 bases not matched to a gene; V was cut back by 2 bases and J by 6 bases. The CDR3 loop is CASSLLGGRASNEQFF. The CDR3 nucleotides read TGTGCCAGCAGTTTACTTGGCGGGAGAGCATCCAATGAGCAGTTCTTC.

The sample holds one count of this clone. The chain is built from TRBV30 and TRBJ2-7; 9 nucleotides agree with TRBD2. Germline trimming cut 5 bases from V and 9 bases from J; bases unmatched to any gene: 8. Per germline, CDR1 GTSNPN and CDR2 SVGIG (reference sequence). There are 12 residues in the CDR3. CDR3 residues: CAWRGGGERQYF. CDR3 sequence (DNA): TGTGCCTGGCGGGGCGGGGGGGAAAGGCAGTACTTC.

CDR3: CASSWGQGTEAFF. The CDR3 DNA reads TGCGCCAGCAGCTGGGGACAGGGCACTGAAGCTTTCTTT. V usage is TRBV5-1 and J usage is TRBJ1-1; 9 nucleotides line up with TRBD1. This CDR3 spans 13 amino acids. Germline V gives CDR1 SGHRS, CDR2 YFSETQ. Trimming removed 3 bases from V and 4 bases from J; junction bases left unmatched: 1.

The chain recombines TRBV6-6 with TRBJ2-3, with TRBD2 as a possible D gene (6 bases). Germline CDR1 is MNHNY and CDR2 is SVGAGI (reference sequence). V shed 2 bases and J shed 7 bases, with 16 bases lying between them. This CDR3 region has 15 residues. The CDR3 sequence: CASSYLGLEGNTQYF. In DNA, the CDR3 is TGTGCCAGCAGTTACCTGGGACTGGAAGGAAATACGCAGTATTTT.